This T cell receptor beta chain was sequenced during a study of monozygotic twins with inflammatory bowel disease. Using the 5' RACE reads, TCRdb records one entry per CDR3 protein without DNA. This sample's clone table lists a few hundred thousand distinct CDR3 sequences. Notes on the study in general: Repertoire similarity did not differ between concordant and discordant twins, perhaps due to limited power. TCRbeta diversity (inverse Simpson) was lower in IBD patients than in healthy co-twins. Telling different T cell subtypes apart from each other was not possible.

Points on this clonotype: The antigen is undetermined.

Investigators pulled total RNA out of whole blood and did not sort T cells. The sample comprised blood. The source of this sequence is a human donor with ulcerative colitis or Crohn's disease, or a healthy co-twin of an affected twin (not recorded which).

The CDR3 spells CASSLEVSGSSYEQYF. The rearrangement joins TRBV5-1 to TRBJ2-7; TCRdb selects TRBD2, and the lack of DNA leaves this call unchecked. Germline V lookup: CDR1 SGHRS, CDR2 YFSETQ. The CDR3 loop spans 16 amino acids.